These 23 T cell receptor beta chains came from one sample sequenced in a study of shared clonotypes between healthy human individuals. Clones were sequenced by immunoSEQ multiplex PCR, and TCRdb holds only the in-frame ones, with some missing. The sample comprises a few million clones, about 93% of which are singletons, and roughly 1.7% rests with the top ten. CD8 cells classed as naive were CD45RO-negative and positively selected for CCR7, excluding terminally differentiated effector memory CD45RA+ cells. The material sequenced was naive CD8+ T cells from PBMCs. These receptors came from a man aged 18 to 30 in good health. Some clones in this sample may be carry-over from other donors' samples.

The chain uses TRBV5-5 and TRBJ2-7; TRBD2 might be the D (6 bases). Germline CDR1 is SGHKS and CDR2 is YYEKEE (reference sequence). The CDR3 is made up of 16 amino acids. Trimming took 4 bases from V and 0 from J, leaving 17 bases between them. This CDR3 is CASSLISGPSSYEQYF. In DNA form, the CDR3 reads TGTGCCAGCAGCCTGATTAGCGGACCTAGCTCCTACGAGCAGTACTTC.

The chain carries TRBV30 and TRBJ1-1; D is undetermined. CDR3 length equals 12 residues. Trimming removed 0 bases at V and 6 bases at J, with 8 bases between. Germline V gives CDR1 GTSNPN, CDR2 SVGIG (reference sequence). Written as DNA, the CDR3 is TGTGCCTGGAGTGTTGGATACGCTGAAGCTTTCTTT. As protein: CAWSVGYAEAFF.

The gene calls are TRBV7-9 and TRBJ2-1; D is tentatively TRBD1 or TRBD2 (5 bases each). Trimming took 7 bases from V and 6 from J, leaving 16 bases between them. CDR3 size: 14 residues. Germline V gene data show CDR1 as SEHNR and CDR2 as FQNEAQ (reference sequence). CDR3 residues: CASTEGTARNEQFF. Written as DNA, the CDR3 is TGTGCCAGCACCGAAGGGACCGCCCGCAATGAGCAGTTCTTC.

The rearrangement links TRBV27 to TRBJ2-5; 10 bases are shared with TRBD1. Germline CDR1 and CDR2: MNHEY and SMNVEV (reference sequence). The V gene end was trimmed by 5 bases and the J gene end by 2 bases; junction bases not matched to a gene: 11. The CDR3 is made up of 17 amino acids. As DNA, the CDR3 is TGTGCCAGCAGTCGGGGGACAGGGGAAGGATGGCAAGAGACCCAGTACTTC. It encodes CASSRGTGEGWQETQYF.

Points on this clone: This same CDR3 is encoded by further DNA sequences in the sample. The V gene is TRBV2, the J gene TRBJ2-3; 10 positions agree with TRBD1. V shed 7 bases and J 6 bases; nucleotides not matched to a gene: 4. The CDR3 runs to 13 residues. The germline V gene has CDR1 SNHLY and CDR2 FYNNEI. The DNA for the CDR3 is TGTGCCAGCACGGGACAGGGGACGGATACGCAGTATTTT. It specifies CASTGQGTDTQYF. Filled out from reference TRBV2 and TRBJ2-3, the complete variable domain reads EPEVTQTPSHQVTQMGQEVILRCVPISNHLYFYWYRQILGQKVEFLVSFYNNEISEKSEIFDDQFSVERPDGSNFTLKIRSTKLEDSAMYFCASTGQGTDTQYFGPGTRLTVL.

The V and J genes are TRBV6-6 and TRBJ2-3, with 7 bases fitting TRBD2. The junction had 1 base not matched to a gene; V was cut back by 0 bases and J by 4 bases. Germline V gene data show CDR1 as MNHNY and CDR2 as SVGAGI (reference sequence). This CDR3 is 14 amino acids long. The CDR3 coding sequence is TGTGCCAGCAGTTACTCACTAGCGCCAGATACGCAGTATTTT. This gives the protein CASSYSLAPDTQYF.

The chain has TRBV7-6 and TRBJ2-1; 7 bases are a match to TRBD1. Germline V gives CDR1 SGHVS, CDR2 FNYEAQ. This CDR3 contains 16 residues. With 6 bases clipped from V and 2 bases from J, the junction kept 10 bases outside the gene matches. CDR3 in amino acids: CASRSDRDGTYNEQFF. The CDR3 nucleotides are TGTGCCAGCAGGTCCGACAGGGACGGCACCTACAATGAGCAGTTCTTC.

V gene TRBV14 combines with J gene TRBJ2-1; 11 bases are a match to TRBD2. The V and J ends lost 0 bases and 6 bases, in that order; junction bases with no gene match: 4. The CDR3 extends over 16 amino acids. Per the germline V gene, CDR1 is SGHDN and CDR2 is FVKESK. CDR3 protein: CASSQEGLAGGNEQFF. CDR3 DNA sequence: TGTGCCAGCAGCCAAGAAGGGCTAGCGGGAGGCAATGAGCAGTTCTTC.

This chain links TRBV7-9 with TRBJ1-1; D remains unclear. Germline-derived CDR1 and CDR2 are SEHNR and FQNEAQ (reference sequence). V gave up 5 bases and J gave up 0 bases, with 13 bases separating them. The CDR3 extends over 15 amino acids. The CDR3 nucleotides read TGTGCCAGCAGCGATTTCGGGCGGATGAACACTGAAGCTTTCTTT. It is translated as CASSDFGRMNTEAFF.

The CDR3: CASSESGRWVSNEQFF. DNA of the CDR3: TGTGCCAGCAGTGAATCGGGCAGGTGGGTTTCCAATGAGCAGTTCTTC. J is TRBJ2-1 and V is TRBV2; D uncertain. Per germline, CDR1 SNHLY and CDR2 FYNNEI. V was cut by 2 bases and J by 6 bases, with 17 bases left in between. The CDR3 extends over 16 amino acids.

In its sample, this clone was seen a few times. The rearrangement uses TRBV7-9 and TRBJ1-2; tentative D call: TRBD1 (5 bases). Germline V gives CDR1 SEHNR, CDR2 FQNEAQ (reference sequence). Trimming removed 5 bases from V and 5 bases from J, with 21 bases in between. The CDR3 is 16 residues long. The CDR3 here is CASSPANGAVGYGYTF. As DNA, the CDR3 is TGTGCCAGCAGCCCTGCGAATGGGGCCGTGGGGTATGGCTACACCTTC.

The chain carries TRBV9 and TRBJ2-1, with D hard to call. Trimming cost V 2 bases and J 4 bases, with 13 bases left between them. This CDR3 is 15 amino acids long. Per germline, CDR1 SGDLS and CDR2 YYNGEE. Written as DNA, the CDR3 is TGTGCCAGCAGCGTGGATGGCGAGAAGTACAATGAGCAGTTCTTC. Amino acid sequence: CASSVDGEKYNEQFF.

V is TRBV5-8 and J is TRBJ2-7; D gene unclear. CDR1 and CDR2 (germline): SGHTS, YDEGEE. V was pared by 3 bases and J by 1 base, with 8 bases between. The CDR3 has 13 residues. The CDR3 reads CASSSLRSYEQYF. The CDR3 DNA is TGTGCCAGCAGCTCCCTCCGTTCCTACGAGCAGTACTTC.

The chain carries TRBV6-6 and TRBJ1-5; 7 bases fit TRBD1. With V trimmed by 0 bases and J by 7 bases, 3 bases remained unmatched. The CDR3 is 14 amino acids. Germline V gene lookup returns CDR1 MNHNY and CDR2 SVGAGI (reference sequence). The CDR3 DNA is TGTGCCAGCAGTTACTCGGACAGGTTCCAGCCCCAGCATTTT. Translating gives CASSYSDRFQPQHF.

The chain employs TRBV4-1 and TRBJ2-7, with D perhaps TRBD2 (6 bases). The germline CDR1 and CDR2 sequences are MGHRA and YSYEKL. The CDR3 has 16 residues. Trimming took off 2 bases at V and 0 bases at J, with 14 bases between the two ends. CDR3 DNA sequence: TGCGCCAGCAGCCAATATCTGGCGGGAAGCTCCTACGAGCAGTACTTC. This encodes CASSQYLAGSSYEQYF.

The chain recombines TRBV9 with TRBJ2-7; 8 bases agree with TRBD2. The CDR3 has 15 amino acids. Germline V gene sequence: CDR1 SGDLS, CDR2 YYNGEE. V shed 1 base, J shed 0 bases, and the junction held 3 bases outside the gene matches. The chain's CDR3 is CASSVMAGGSYEQYF. The CDR3 region has the DNA TGTGCCAGCAGCGTAATGGCGGGAGGCTCCTACGAGCAGTACTTC.

V and J are TRBV7-9 and TRBJ2-2; TRBD2 matches at 12 bases. V gave up 2 bases and J gave up 5 bases; unmatched junction bases: 3. CDR1 SEHNR and CDR2 FQNEAQ come from the germline V gene (reference sequence). The CDR3 is made up of 16 amino acids. The CDR3 nucleotides are TGTGCCAGCAGCTTACTAGCGGGAGGGCCTACCGGGGAGCTGTTTTTT. This translates into CASSLLAGGPTGELFF.

The rearrangement uses TRBV4-1 and TRBJ2-5; D uncertain. There are 16 residues in the CDR3. The V and J ends lost 4 bases and 1 base respectively, with 16 bases between them. Germline V gene data show CDR1 as MGHRA and CDR2 as YSYEKL. For the CDR3, the DNA is TGCGCCAGCAGCCCTACCCTTCTGTCCCTCCAAGAGACCCAGTACTTC. This codes for CASSPTLLSLQETQYF.

This chain links TRBV9 with TRBJ2-4; no clear D. The V and J ends lost 0 bases and 0 bases respectively, with 16 bases between them. The CDR3 is made up of 18 amino acids. Germline CDR1 and CDR2: SGDLS and YYNGEE. As DNA, the CDR3 is TGTGCCAGCAGCGTAGCTAAAGAGACTCGACTAGCCAAAAACATTCAGTACTTC. Translated, it gives CASSVAKETRLAKNIQYF.

The V gene is TRBV4-3, the J gene TRBJ2-2; 12 bases align to TRBD2. Germline V CDR1 and CDR2: LGHNA, YSLEER. V gave up 0 bases and J gave up 2 bases; unmatched junction bases: 10. The CDR3 loop spans 20 amino acids. The CDR3 protein is CASSQDLWLAGGLNTGELFF. In DNA form, the CDR3 reads TGCGCCAGCAGCCAAGATCTCTGGCTAGCGGGAGGGCTCAACACCGGGGAGCTGTTTTTT.

V and J are TRBV5-6 and TRBJ1-2, with D hard to call. The CDR3 runs to 13 residues. Germline CDR1 reads SGHDT; CDR2 reads YYEEEE. V was cut by 1 base and J by 4 bases, with 8 bases left in between. The CDR3 protein is CASSLKRLYGYTF. For the CDR3, the DNA is TGTGCCAGCAGCTTGAAACGACTCTATGGCTACACCTTC.

The chain carries TRBV19 and TRBJ1-5; D might be TRBD1 (5 bases). This CDR3 contains 16 residues. V lost 3 bases to trimming and J lost 9 bases, with 21 bases between them. Per the germline V gene, CDR1 is LNHDA and CDR2 is SQIVND (reference sequence). The CDR3 spells CASSIVREVGELPQHF. CDR3 nucleotide sequence: TGTGCCAGTAGTATCGTCAGGGAGGTTGGTGAGCTGCCCCAGCATTTT.

V is TRBV18 and J is TRBJ1-2, with a tentative D call TRBD1 (5 bases). Germline-derived CDR1 and CDR2 are KGHSH and LQKENI. This CDR3 is 13 amino acids long. With 3 bases removed from V and 4 bases from J, the gap between germline ends came to 9 bases. The CDR3 nucleotides read TGTGCCAGCTCACCCGGGGGGACCTATGGCTACACCTTC. It translates to CASSPGGTYGYTF.